Detailed here is one T cell receptor (beta chain). Trimming removed 1 base from V and 5 bases from J; junction bases left unmatched: 3. Germline CDR1 SGHRS, CDR2 YFSETQ. This CDR3 region has 14 residues. 13 Jbeta primers and 60 Vbeta primers were used for the PCR. Here immunoSEQ multiplex PCR was the method, and the copy in TCRdb shows in-frame clones only, minus some. The sample has some 150,000 clones; around 80% are singletons. This entry belongs to a study of cytomegalovirus exposure and HLA in healthy donors. This chain uses TRBV5-1 with TRBJ2-5; the match to TRBD1 covers 9 bases. The source is a middle-aged man in good health and CMV-seronegative. The source material was PBMCs. The CDR3 protein is CASSLTGGGETQYF. The CDR3 DNA is TGCGCCAGCAGCTTGACAGGGGGCGGTGAGACCCAGTACTTC.